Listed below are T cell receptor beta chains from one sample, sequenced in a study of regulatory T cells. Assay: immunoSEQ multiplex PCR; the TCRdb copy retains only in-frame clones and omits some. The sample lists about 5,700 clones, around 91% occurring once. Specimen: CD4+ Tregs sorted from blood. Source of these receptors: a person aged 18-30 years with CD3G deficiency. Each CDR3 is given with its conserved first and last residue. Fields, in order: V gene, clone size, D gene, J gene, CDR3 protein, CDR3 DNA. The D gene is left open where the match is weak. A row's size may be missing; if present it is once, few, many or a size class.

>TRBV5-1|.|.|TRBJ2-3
CASSWRGPAQDTQYF
TGCGCCAGCAGCTGGCGGGGTCCCGCACAAGATACGCAGTATTTT
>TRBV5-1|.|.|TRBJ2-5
CASSLDTWGPETQYF
TGCGCCAGCAGCTTGGACACCTGGGGCCCGGAGACCCAGTACTTC
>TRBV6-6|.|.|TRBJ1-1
CASSYPLLNTEAFF
TGTGCCAGCAGTTACCCCCTCCTGAACACTGAAGCTTTCTTT
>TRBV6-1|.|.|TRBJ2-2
CASQRAGELFF
TGTGCCTCGCAGAGGGCCGGGGAGCTGTTTTTT
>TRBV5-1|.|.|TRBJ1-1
CASSLGSPTGRLNTEAFF
TGCGCCAGCAGCTTGGGTTCTCCTACAGGGAGGCTGAACACTGAAGCTTTCTTT
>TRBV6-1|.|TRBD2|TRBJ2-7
CASSSSGSPYEQYF
TGTGCCAGCAGTTCCAGCGGGAGCCCCTACGAGCAGTACTTC
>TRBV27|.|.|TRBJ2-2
CASTRSWGGELFF
TGTGCCAGTACTAGGTCGTGGGGCGGGGAGCTGTTTTTT
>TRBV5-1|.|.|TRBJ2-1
CASSSGGTYNEQFF
TGCGCCAGCAGCTCGGGGGGCACCTACAATGAGCAGTTCTTC
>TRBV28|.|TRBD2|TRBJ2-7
CASNQAGGIYEQYF
TGTGCCAGCAATCAAGCGGGAGGAATCTACGAGCAGTACTTC
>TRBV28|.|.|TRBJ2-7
CASSALHRAPSYEQYF
TGTGCCAGCAGTGCCCTACACAGGGCCCCATCCTACGAGCAGTACTTC
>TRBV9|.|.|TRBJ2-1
CASSAEGPGEQFF
TGTGCCAGCAGCGCTGAGGGGCCCGGTGAGCAGTTCTTC
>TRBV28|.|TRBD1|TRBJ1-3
CASSPQGAGNTIYF
TGTGCCAGCAGTCCACAGGGGGCTGGAAACACCATATATTTT
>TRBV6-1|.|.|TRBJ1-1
CASSEIGVQGTEAFF
TGTGCCAGCAGTGAAATCGGGGTCCAAGGGACTGAAGCTTTCTTT
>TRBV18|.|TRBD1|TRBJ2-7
CASSPEGTGGAEQYF
TGTGCCAGCTCACCTGAAGGGACAGGGGGTGCCGAGCAGTACTTC
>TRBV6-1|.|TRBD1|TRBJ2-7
CASSRTGYYEQYF
TGTGCCAGCTCCAGGACAGGCTACTACGAGCAGTACTTC
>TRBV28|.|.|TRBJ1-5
CASSLATGPQHF
TGTGCCAGCAGTCTCGCGACAGGACCTCAGCATTTT
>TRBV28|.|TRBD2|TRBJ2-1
CASSPIAGRYNEQFF
TGTGCCAGCAGTCCCATAGCGGGAAGGTACAATGAGCAGTTCTTC
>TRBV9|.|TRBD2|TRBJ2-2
CASSVGLAGDTGELFF
TGTGCCAGCAGCGTAGGGCTAGCGGGAGACACCGGGGAGCTGTTTTTT
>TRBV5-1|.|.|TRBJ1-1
CASSPGTGFGGTEAFF
TGCGCCAGCAGCCCCGGGACGGGGTTTGGAGGCACTGAAGCTTTCTTT
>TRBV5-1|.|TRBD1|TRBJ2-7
CASSRTSGGEQYF
TGCGCCAGCAGCCGGACCTCAGGGGGCGAGCAGTACTTC
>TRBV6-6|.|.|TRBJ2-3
CASSYSLASDTQYF
TGTGCCAGCAGTTACTCTCTAGCATCAGATACGCAGTATTTT
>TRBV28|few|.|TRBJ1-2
CASSFVSNYGYTF
TGTGCCAGCAGTTTCGTCAGCAACTATGGCTACACCTTC
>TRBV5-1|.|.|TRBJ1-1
CASSWDGMNTEAFF
TGCGCCAGCAGCTGGGACGGCATGAACACTGAAGCTTTCTTT
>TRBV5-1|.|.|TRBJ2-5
CASSLDLSRTVPKYF
TGCGCCAGCAGCTTGGATTTGTCGCGGACCGTACCAAAATACTTC
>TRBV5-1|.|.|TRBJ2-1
CASREGSYNEQFF
TGCGCCAGCAGGGAAGGCTCCTACAATGAGCAGTTCTTC
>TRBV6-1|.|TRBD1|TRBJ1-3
CASSARTGPYSGNTIYF
TGTGCCAGCAGTGCCCGGACAGGGCCGTACTCTGGAAACACCATATATTTT
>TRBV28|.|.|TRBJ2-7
CASSLVGRDSYEQYF
TGTGCCAGCAGTTTAGTAGGGAGAGATTCCTACGAGCAGTACTTC
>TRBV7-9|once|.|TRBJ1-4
CASSLALGGGNEKLFF
TGTGCCAGCAGCTTGGCCCTCGGAGGGGGAAATGAAAAACTGTTTTTT
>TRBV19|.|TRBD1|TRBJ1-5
CASSQGATRAQHF
TGTGCCAGTAGTCAGGGGGCCACAAGGGCCCAGCATTTT
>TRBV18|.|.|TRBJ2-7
CASSLDRYEQYF
TGTGCCAGCTCGCTGGACAGATACGAGCAGTACTTC
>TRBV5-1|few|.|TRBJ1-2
CASSLGQNYGYTF
TGCGCCAGCAGCTTGGGACAGAACTATGGCTACACCTTC
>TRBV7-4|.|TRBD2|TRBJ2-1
CASSSEAGGSQFF
TGTGCCAGCAGCTCGGAGGCGGGGGGATCCCAGTTCTTC
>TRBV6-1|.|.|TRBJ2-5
CASSHDLRADATQYF
TGTGCCAGCAGCCACGACTTGCGGGCCGATGCGACCCAGTACTTC
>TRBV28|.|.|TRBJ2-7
CASSGGRVEQYF
TGTGCCAGCAGTGGGGGGCGCGTCGAGCAGTACTTC
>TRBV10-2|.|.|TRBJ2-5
CASSSSGQETQYF
TGCGCCAGCAGTTCGAGCGGGCAAGAGACCCAGTACTTC
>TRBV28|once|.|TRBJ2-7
CASSFADTESSEQYF
TGTGCCAGCAGTTTTGCGGACACAGAAAGTTCCGAGCAGTACTTC
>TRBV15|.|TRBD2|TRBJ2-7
CATSRPIVQVLGLAGGSTYEQYF
TGTGCCACCAGCCGTCCTATTGTGCAGGTTCTGGGACTAGCGGGAGGGAGTACCTACGAGCAGTACTTC
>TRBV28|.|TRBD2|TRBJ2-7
CATSGTAGGQYF
TGTGCGACTAGCGGTACAGCTGGCGGACAGTACTTC
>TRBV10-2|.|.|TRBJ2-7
CASSDSSVQYF
TGCGCCAGCAGCGATTCTAGCGTGCAGTACTTC
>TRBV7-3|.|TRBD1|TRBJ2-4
CASSLTGTGKNIQYF
TGTGCCAGCAGCTTAACTGGGACAGGGAAAAACATTCAGTACTTC
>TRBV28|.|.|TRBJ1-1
CASRGAGLMNTEAFF
TGTGCCAGTCGTGGGGCGGGCCTCATGAACACTGAAGCTTTCTTT
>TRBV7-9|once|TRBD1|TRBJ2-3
CASSLRGGATDTQYF
TGTGCCAGCAGCTTAAGAGGGGGCGCGACAGATACGCAGTATTTT
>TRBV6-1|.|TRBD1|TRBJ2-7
CASSAQTGTGGDEQYF
TGTGCCAGCAGTGCCCAGACAGGGACAGGCGGGGACGAGCAGTACTTC
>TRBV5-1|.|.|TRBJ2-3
CASSLAARTDTQYF
TGCGCCAGCAGCCTGGCGGCCCGCACAGATACGCAGTATTTT
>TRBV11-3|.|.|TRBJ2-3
CASSLGPTDTQYF
TGTGCCAGCAGCTTAGGCCCGACAGATACGCAGTATTTT